This T cell receptor beta chain was captured in a study of Graves' ophthalmopathy and Graves' hyperthyroidism. Notes on the study in general: The model predicted ophthalmopathy progression with over 60% sensitivity and less than 80% specificity. Blood shared most expanded thyroid clonotypes above 0.001 frequency.

A word on this clonotype: Its target is not known.

CDR1 is DFQATT and CDR2 is SNEGSKA in the germline V gene (reference sequence). The CDR3 has 13 residues. V dropped 2 bases and J dropped 3 bases, with 10 bases sitting between them. The authors diagnosed from clinical symptoms, serum thyroxine, TRAb, thyroid ultrasound and orbital computed tomography. Beta-chain TCR CDR3 regions were amplified from RNA transcripts. After a first-round RT-PCR with HTBI primers, a second-round multiplex PCR was run. A single record per CDR3 protein comes from TCRdb applying MiXCR to the multiplex PCR reads. The sample lists 560,000 or so distinct CDR3 sequences, under 45% occurring once.

V is TRBV20-1 and J is TRBJ2-5; a possible D gene is TRBD1 (6 bases). This TCR came from an adult man with Graves' hyperthyroidism. The sample taken for sequencing was peripheral blood or thyroid tissue (not recorded which). The CDR3 DNA sequence: TGCAGTGCTAGAAATTCAGGGGAAGAGACCCAGTACTTC. Amino acids: CSARNSGEETQYF.